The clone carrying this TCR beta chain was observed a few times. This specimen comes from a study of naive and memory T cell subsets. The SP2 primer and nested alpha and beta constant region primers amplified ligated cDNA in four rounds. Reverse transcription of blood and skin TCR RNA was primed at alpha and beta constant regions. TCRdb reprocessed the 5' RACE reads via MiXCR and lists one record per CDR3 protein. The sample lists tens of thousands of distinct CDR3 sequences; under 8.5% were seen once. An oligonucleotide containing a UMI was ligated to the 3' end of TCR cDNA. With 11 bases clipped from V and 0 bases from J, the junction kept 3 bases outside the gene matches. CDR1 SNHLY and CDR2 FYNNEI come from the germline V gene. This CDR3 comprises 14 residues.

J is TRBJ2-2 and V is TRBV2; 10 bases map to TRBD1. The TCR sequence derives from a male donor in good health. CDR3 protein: CAGGQGANTGELFF. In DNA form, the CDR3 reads TGTGCCGGCGGACAGGGGGCGAACACCGGGGAGCTGTTTTTT. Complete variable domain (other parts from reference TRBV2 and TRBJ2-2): EPEVTQTPSHQVTQMGQEVILRCVPISNHLYFYWYRQILGQKVEFLVSFYNNEISEKSEIFDDQFSVERPDGSNFTLKIRSTKLEDSAMYFCAGGQGANTGELFFGEGSRLTVL.